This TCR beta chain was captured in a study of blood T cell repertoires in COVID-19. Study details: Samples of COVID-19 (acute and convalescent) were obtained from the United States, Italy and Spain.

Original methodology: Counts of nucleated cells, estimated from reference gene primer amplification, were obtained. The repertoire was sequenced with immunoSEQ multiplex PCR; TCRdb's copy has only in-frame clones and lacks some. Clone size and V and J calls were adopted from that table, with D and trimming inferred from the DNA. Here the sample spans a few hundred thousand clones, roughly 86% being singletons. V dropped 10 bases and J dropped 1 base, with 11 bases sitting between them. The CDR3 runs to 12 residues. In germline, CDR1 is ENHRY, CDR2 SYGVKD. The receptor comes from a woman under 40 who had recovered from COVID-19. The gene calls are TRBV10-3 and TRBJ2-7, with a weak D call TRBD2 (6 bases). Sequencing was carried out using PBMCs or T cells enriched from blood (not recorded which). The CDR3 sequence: CATETSSYEQYF. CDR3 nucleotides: TGTGCCACCGAGACTAGTTCCTACGAGCAGTACTTC.